This TCR beta chain was retrieved from a study of shared clonotypes between healthy human individuals. It was CD45RO-negative cells, positively selected for CCR7, that made up naive CD8 cells, with terminally differentiated effector memory CD45RA+ cells excluded. Caucasian adults residing in Nashville, Tennessee made up all the donors. In the sorted-subset replicate PCRs, roughly 210 ng DNA, roughly 30,000 T cell genomes, was used. The protocol was immunoSEQ multiplex PCR, while the TCRdb copy is restricted to in-frame clones and leaves out a portion. The sample includes approximately 1.9 million clones, around 95% seen only once; the top ten take about 1.7%. The V gene lost 2 bases and the J gene lost 4 bases, with 13 bases spanning the gap. The germline V gene has CDR1 SGHRS and CDR2 YFSETQ. This CDR3 region has 14 residues.

The V and J genes are TRBV5-1 and TRBJ2-7; D might be TRBD2 (5 bases). This clonotype was sampled from a man between 18 and 29 years old in good health. Some clones in this sample may be carry-over from other donors' samples. The source material was naive CD8+ T cells from PBMCs. CDR3 region: CASSLEGMLYEQYF. The DNA of the CDR3 is TGCGCCAGCAGCTTAGAGGGAATGCTTTACGAGCAGTACTTC.